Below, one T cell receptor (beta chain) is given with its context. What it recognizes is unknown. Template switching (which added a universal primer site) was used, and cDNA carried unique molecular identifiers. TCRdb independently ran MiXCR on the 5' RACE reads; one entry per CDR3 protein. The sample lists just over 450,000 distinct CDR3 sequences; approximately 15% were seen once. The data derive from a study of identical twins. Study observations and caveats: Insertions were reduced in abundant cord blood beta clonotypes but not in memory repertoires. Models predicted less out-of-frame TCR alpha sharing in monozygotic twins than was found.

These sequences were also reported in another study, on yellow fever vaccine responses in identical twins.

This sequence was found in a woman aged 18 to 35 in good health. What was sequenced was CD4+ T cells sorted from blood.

CDR3 residues: CASSLGTSGRKNTGELFF. CDR3 bases: TGTGCCAGCAGCCTTGGGACTAGCGGGAGGAAGAACACCGGGGAGCTGTTTTTT. V is TRBV9 and J is TRBJ2-2; 15 bases map to TRBD2. The germline CDR1 and CDR2 sequences are SGDLS and YYNGEE. The CDR3 is 18 amino acids. V lost 4 bases to trimming and J lost 1 base; unmatched junction nucleotides: 5.